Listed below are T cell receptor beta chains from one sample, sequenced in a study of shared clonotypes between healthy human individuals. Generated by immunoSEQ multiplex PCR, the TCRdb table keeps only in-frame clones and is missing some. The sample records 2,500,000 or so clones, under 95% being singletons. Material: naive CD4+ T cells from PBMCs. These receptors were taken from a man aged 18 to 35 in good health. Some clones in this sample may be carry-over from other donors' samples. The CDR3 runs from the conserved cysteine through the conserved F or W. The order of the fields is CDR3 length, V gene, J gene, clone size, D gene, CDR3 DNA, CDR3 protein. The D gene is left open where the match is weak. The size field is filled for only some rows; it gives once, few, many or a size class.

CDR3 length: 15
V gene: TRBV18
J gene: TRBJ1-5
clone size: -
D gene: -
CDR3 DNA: TGTGCCAGCTCACCCGGTGGGGGCCGGAATCAGCCCCAGCATTTT
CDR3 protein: CASSPGGGRNQPQHF

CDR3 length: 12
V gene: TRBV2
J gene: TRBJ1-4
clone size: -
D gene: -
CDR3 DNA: TGTGCCAGCCGCCGGGTTGGAGAAAAACTGTTTTTT
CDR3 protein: CASRRVGEKLFF

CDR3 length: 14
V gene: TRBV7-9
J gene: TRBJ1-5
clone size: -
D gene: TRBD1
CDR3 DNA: TGTGCCAGCAGCGCGGGACAGGGAGACGAGCCCCAGCATTTT
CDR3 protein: CASSAGQGDEPQHF

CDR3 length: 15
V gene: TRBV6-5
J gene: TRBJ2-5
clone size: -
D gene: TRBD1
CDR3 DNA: TGTGCCAGCAGTTACTCGATTCAGGGACAGGGGACCCAGTACTTC
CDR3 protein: CASSYSIQGQGTQYF

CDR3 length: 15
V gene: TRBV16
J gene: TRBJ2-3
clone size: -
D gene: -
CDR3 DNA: TGTGCCAGCAGACCGACAGATACTAGCACAGATACGCAGTATTTT
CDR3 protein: CASRPTDTSTDTQYF

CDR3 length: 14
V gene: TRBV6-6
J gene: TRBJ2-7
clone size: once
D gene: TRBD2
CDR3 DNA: TGTGCCAGCAAGACCCGGGACTACTCCTACGAGCAGTACTTC
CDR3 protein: CASKTRDYSYEQYF

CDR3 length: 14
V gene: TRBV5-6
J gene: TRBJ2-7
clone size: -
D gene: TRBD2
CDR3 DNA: TGTGCCAGCAGCTCGACTAGCGGGGCCTACGAGCAGTACTTC
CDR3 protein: CASSSTSGAYEQYF

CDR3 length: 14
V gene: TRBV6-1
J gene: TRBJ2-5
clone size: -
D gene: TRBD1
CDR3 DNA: TGTGCCAGCAGTGATTCAGGGGGCTGGGCGACCCAGTACTTC
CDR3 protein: CASSDSGGWATQYF

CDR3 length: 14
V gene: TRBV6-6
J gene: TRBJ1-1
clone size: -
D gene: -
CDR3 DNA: TGTGCCAGCAGTTCGGGGAGGGTGGTGACTGAAGCTTTCTTT
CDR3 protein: CASSSGRVVTEAFF

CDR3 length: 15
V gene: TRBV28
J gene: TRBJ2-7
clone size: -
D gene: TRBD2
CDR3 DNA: TGTGCCAGCAGACGCAAGGGGGCGGGAGGGTACGAGCAGTACTTC
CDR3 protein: CASRRKGAGGYEQYF

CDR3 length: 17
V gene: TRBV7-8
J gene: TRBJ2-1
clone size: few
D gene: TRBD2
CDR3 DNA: TGTGCCAGCAGCGGCAGCGGGAGGGGGTTCCTAAATAATGAGCAGTTCTTC
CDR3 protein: CASSGSGRGFLNNEQFF

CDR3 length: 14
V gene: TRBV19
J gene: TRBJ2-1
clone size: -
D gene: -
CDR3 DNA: TGTGCCAGTTCGAGGGACTCCTATAACAATGAGCAGTTCTTC
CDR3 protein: CASSRDSYNNEQFF

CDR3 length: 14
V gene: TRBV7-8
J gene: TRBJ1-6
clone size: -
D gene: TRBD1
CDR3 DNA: TGTGCCAGCAGCCTACGACAGGGAGACTCACCCCTCCACTTT
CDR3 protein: CASSLRQGDSPLHF

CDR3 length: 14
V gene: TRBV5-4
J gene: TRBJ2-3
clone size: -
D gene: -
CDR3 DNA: TGTGCCAGCAGCTTGTCGGGTCTTTTAGATACGCAGTATTTT
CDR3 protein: CASSLSGLLDTQYF

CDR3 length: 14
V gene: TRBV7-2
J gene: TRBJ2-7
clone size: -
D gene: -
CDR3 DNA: TGTGCCAGCAGCTTTTCCCCAGCAAGGTACGAGCAGTACTTC
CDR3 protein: CASSFSPARYEQYF

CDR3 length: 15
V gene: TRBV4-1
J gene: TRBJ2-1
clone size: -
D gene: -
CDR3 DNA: TGCGCCAGCAGCCAACAAGACTCACCCTACAATGAGCAGTTCTTC
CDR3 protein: CASSQQDSPYNEQFF

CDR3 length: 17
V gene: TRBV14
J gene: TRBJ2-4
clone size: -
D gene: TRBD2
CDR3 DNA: TGTGCCAGCAGCCCCCCTAGCGGGAGGGCCCGTCAAAACATTCAGTACTTC
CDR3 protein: CASSPPSGRARQNIQYF

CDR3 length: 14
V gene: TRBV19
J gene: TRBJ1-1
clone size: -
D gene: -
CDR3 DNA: TGTGCCAGTATAGGATGGCCAGGGGATAAACAAGCTTTCTTT
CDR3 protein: CASIGWPGDKQAFF

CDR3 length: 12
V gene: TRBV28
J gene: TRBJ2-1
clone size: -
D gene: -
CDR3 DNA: TGTGCCAGCAGCCCCCGGCGGAATGAGCAGTTCTTC
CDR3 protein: CASSPRRNEQFF

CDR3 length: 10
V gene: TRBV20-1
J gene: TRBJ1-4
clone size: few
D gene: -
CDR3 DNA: TGCAGTGCCCCTGGTGAAAAACTGTTTTTT
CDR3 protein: CSAPGEKLFF

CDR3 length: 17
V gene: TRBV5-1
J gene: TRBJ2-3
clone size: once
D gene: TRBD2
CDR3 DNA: TGCGCCAGCAGCTTGTTGGGTAGCGGGGCTAGCACAGATACGCAGTATTTT
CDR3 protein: CASSLLGSGASTDTQYF

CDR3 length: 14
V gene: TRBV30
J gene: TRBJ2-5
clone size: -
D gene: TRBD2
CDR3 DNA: TGTGCCTGGGCACTACTAGCGGGGGTGGAGACCCAGTACTTC
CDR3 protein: CAWALLAGVETQYF

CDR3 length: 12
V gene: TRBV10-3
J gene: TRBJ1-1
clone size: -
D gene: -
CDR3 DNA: TGTGCCATCAAAGATTGGGGGGACGAAGCTTTCTTT
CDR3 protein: CAIKDWGDEAFF

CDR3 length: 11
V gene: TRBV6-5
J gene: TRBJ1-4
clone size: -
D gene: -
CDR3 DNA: TGTGCCAGCAGGGACCAAGGAAAACTGTTTTTT
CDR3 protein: CASRDQGKLFF

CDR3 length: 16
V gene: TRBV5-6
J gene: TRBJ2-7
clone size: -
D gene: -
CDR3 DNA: TGTGCCAGCAGCCTGTTGCCGACAGGTTATCCCTACGAGCAGTACTTC
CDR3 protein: CASSLLPTGYPYEQYF

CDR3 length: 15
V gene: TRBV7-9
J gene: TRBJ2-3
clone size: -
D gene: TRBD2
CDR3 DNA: TGTGCCAGCAGCTCTTTGGGGAGGGGCCCAGATACGCAGTATTTT
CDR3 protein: CASSSLGRGPDTQYF

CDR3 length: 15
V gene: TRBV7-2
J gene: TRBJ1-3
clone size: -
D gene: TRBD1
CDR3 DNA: TGTGCCAGCAGCCCTGACAGGGGAGCCCGAAACACCATATATTTT
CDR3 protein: CASSPDRGARNTIYF

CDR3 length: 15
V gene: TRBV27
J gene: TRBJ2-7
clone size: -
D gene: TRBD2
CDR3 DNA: TGTGCCAGCAGTTTCCGAGGACTAGCGGGGGACGAGCAGTACTTC
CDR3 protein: CASSFRGLAGDEQYF

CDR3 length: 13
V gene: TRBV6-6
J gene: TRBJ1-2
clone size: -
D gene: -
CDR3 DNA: TGTGCCAGCACCTCCGAGGGCTACTATGGCTACACCTTC
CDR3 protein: CASTSEGYYGYTF

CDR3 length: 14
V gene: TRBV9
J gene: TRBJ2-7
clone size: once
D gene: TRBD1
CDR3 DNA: TGTGCCAGCAGCCCCGACAGGGTTAGTGGCGAGCAGTACTTC
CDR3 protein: CASSPDRVSGEQYF

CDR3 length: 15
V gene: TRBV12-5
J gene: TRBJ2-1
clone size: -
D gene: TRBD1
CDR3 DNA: TGTGCTAGTGTCCAGGGGACAGGGGCCTACAATGAGCAGTTCTTC
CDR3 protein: CASVQGTGAYNEQFF

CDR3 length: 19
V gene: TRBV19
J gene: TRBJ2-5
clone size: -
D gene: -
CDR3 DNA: TGTGCCAGTAGTATGAAATGGGTCTGGTCCCGAGACCTCTCGGAGACCCAGTACTTC
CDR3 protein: CASSMKWVWSRDLSETQYF

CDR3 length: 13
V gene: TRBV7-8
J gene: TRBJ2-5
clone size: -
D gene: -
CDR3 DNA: TGTGCCAGCTCTTACTGGACAGAAGAGACCCAGTACTTC
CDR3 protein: CASSYWTEETQYF

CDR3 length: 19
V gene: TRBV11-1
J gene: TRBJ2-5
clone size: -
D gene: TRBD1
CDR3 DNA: TGTGCCAGCACCTCACTAAAGGGACAGGGGCGCTTCTACCAAGAGACCCAGTACTTC
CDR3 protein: CASTSLKGQGRFYQETQYF

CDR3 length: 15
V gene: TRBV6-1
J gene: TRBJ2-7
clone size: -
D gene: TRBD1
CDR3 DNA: TGTGCCAGCAGTGAATACAGGGGTCGGGCCTACGAGCAGTACTTC
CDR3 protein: CASSEYRGRAYEQYF

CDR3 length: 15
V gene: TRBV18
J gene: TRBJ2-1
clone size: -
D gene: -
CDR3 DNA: TGTGCCAGCTCACCGCCGGGTTATCTAGGGAATGAGCAGTTCTTC
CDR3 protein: CASSPPGYLGNEQFF

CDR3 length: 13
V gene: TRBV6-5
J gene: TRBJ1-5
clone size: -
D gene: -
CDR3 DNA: TGTGCCAGCAGCGGGATTAGGGGTCAGCCCCAGCATTTT
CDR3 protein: CASSGIRGQPQHF

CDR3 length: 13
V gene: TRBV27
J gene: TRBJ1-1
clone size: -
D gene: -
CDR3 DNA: TGTGCCAGCAGTTTAGATAGAAGAGCTGAAGCTTTCTTT
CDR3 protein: CASSLDRRAEAFF

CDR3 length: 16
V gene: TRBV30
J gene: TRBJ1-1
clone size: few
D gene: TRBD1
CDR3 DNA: TGTGCCTGGAGTGCCGGGACAGGGGGCCAGAACACTGAAGCTTTCTTT
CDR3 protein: CAWSAGTGGQNTEAFF

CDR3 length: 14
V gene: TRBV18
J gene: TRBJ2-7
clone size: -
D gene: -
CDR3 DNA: TGTGCCAGCTCACCAACCCAAAACTCCTACGAGCAGTACTTC
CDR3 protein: CASSPTQNSYEQYF

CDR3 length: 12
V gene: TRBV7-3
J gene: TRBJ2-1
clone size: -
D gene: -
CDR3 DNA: TGTGCCAGCAGCTCTCAGGGCAATGAGCAGTTCTTC
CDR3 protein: CASSSQGNEQFF

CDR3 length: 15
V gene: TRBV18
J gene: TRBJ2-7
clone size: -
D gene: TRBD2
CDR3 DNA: TGTGCCAGCTCACCCGGACTAGCGGGAGAGCCCATGCAGTACTTC
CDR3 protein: CASSPGLAGEPMQYF

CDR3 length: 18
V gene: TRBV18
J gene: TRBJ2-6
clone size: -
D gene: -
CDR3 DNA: TGTGCCAGCTCACCCCCGGGGACGGGAAACTCTGGGGCCAACGTCCTGACTTTC
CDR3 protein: CASSPPGTGNSGANVLTF

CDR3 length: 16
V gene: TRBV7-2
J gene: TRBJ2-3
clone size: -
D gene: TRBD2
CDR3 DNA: TGTGCCAGCAGCGCAACTAGCGGGAGTGGCACAGATACGCAGTATTTT
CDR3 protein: CASSATSGSGTDTQYF

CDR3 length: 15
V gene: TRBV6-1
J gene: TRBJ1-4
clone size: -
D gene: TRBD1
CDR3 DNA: TGTGCCAGCACCCTGGACAGGGGGCGCGGGGAAAAACTGTTTTTT
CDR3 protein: CASTLDRGRGEKLFF

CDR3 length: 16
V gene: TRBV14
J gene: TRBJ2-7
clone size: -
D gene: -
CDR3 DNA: TGTGCCAGCAGCCAAGTAGGGAGAGGGGCCTCCTACGAGCAGTACTTC
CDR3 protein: CASSQVGRGASYEQYF

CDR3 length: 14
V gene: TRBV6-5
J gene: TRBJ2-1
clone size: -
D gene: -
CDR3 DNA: TGTGCCAGCAGTAGGGGGGGGCCCTACAATGAGCAGTTCTTC
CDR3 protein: CASSRGGPYNEQFF

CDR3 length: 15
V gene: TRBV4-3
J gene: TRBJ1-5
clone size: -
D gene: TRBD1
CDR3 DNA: TGCGCCAGCAGCCAAGAAATCCAGGGGGGTCAGCCCCAGCATTTT
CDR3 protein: CASSQEIQGGQPQHF

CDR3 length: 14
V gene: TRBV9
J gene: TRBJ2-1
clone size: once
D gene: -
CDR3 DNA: TGTGCCAGCAGCGTTATAAGTGTAGATGGTGAGCAGTTCTTC
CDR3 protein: CASSVISVDGEQFF

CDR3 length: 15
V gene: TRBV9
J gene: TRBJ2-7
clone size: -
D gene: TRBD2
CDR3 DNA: TGTGCCAGCAGCGTAGATCAGCGGGGGATCTACGAGCAGTACTTC
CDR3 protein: CASSVDQRGIYEQYF

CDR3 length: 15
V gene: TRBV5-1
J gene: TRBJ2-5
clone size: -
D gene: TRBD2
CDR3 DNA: TGCGCCAGCAGCTTGGCCGGGACTAGCCAAGAGACCCAGTACTTC
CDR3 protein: CASSLAGTSQETQYF

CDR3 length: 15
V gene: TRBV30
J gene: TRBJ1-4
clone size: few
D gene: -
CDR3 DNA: TGTGCCTGGAGTCCCTATAAGGGCCCGCGGGAAAAACTGTTTTTT
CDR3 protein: CAWSPYKGPREKLFF